These T cell receptor beta chains were read from a single sample in a study of blood T cell repertoires in COVID-19. The data were produced by immunoSEQ multiplex PCR, yet TCRdb's version contains in-frame clones alone and is incomplete. The sample lists 20,000 to 30,000 clones; 92% were seen once. Sequences were obtained from peripheral blood. Receptor source: a human donor in a cohort sampled during active COVID-19. Both conserved end residues are part of each CDR3. D genes are given only for firm matches. Some rows mark clone size as missing; the rest say once, few, many or name a class of expanded clone.

D	J	size	V	CDR3	DNA
TRBD2	TRBJ2-2	-	TRBV3-1/TRBV3-2	CASSQGLANTGELFF	TGTGCCAGCAGCCAGGGACTAGCGAACACCGGGGAGCTGTTTTTT
-	TRBJ2-2	-	TRBV9	CASSVGHENTGELFF	TGTGCCAGCAGCGTAGGGCACGAGAACACCGGGGAGCTGTTTTTT
-	TRBJ2-7	-	TRBV20-1	CSASLAQNEQYF	TGCAGTGCTAGTCTCGCCCAGAACGAGCAGTACTTC
-	TRBJ1-2	-	TRBV3-1/TRBV3-2	CASSQDSGFYGYTF	TGTGCCAGCAGCCAAGATTCAGGGTTCTATGGCTACACCTTC
-	TRBJ2-1	-	TRBV5-1	CASSLLSSPLQFF	TGCGCCAGCAGCCTACTATCCAGCCCCTTGCAGTTCTTC
-	TRBJ1-1	-	TRBV5-1	CASSLDRQNTEAFF	TGCGCCAGCAGCTTGGATAGACAGAACACTGAAGCTTTCTTT
TRBD2	TRBJ2-1	few	TRBV6-6	CASRPSGSGKEQFF	TGTGCCAGCAGACCTAGCGGGAGTGGAAAGGAGCAGTTCTTC
-	TRBJ2-5	-	TRBV9	CASSGGGAGGTQYF	TGTGCCAGCAGCGGTGGGGGCGCCGGAGGGACCCAGTACTTC
TRBD2	TRBJ2-3	-	TRBV7-2	CASSLDPSGGADTQYF	TGTGCCAGCAGCTTAGATCCTAGCGGGGGTGCCGATACGCAGTATTTT
TRBD2	TRBJ2-1	-	TRBV7-9	CASSLYATSGRAEEQFF	TGTGCCAGCAGCTTATACGCGACTAGCGGGAGGGCAGAGGAGCAGTTCTTC
-	TRBJ2-1	-	TRBV11-2	CASSLVTGRWEQFF	TGTGCCAGCAGCTTAGTCACCGGGAGATGGGAGCAGTTCTTC
TRBD2	TRBJ2-1	-	TRBV11-3	CASSLDFLAGGGEQFF	TGTGCCAGCAGCTTAGATTTTCTAGCGGGAGGGGGTGAGCAGTTCTTC
-	TRBJ2-2	-	TRBV4-2	CASTSLQGTNTGELFF	TGTGCCAGCACATCACTCCAGGGGACAAACACCGGGGAGCTGTTTTTT
-	TRBJ2-7	-	TRBV6-6	CASSQHSFSYEQYF	TGTGCCAGCAGCCAACATTCCTTCTCCTACGAGCAGTACTTC
TRBD1	TRBJ2-5	-	TRBV28	CASRRTGGLQETQYF	TGTGCCAGCAGACGGACAGGGGGCCTCCAAGAGACCCAGTACTTC
TRBD2	TRBJ2-7	once	TRBV7-2	CASSLGLAGRGYEQYF	TGTGCCAGCAGCTTGGGACTAGCGGGGAGGGGCTACGAGCAGTACTTC
-	TRBJ1-1	-	TRBV5-4	CASSARDKNTEAFF	TGTGCCAGCAGCGCCCGGGACAAGAACACTGAAGCTTTCTTT
TRBD1	TRBJ1-2	once	TRBV11-2	CASTPGTGYGYTF	TGTGCCAGCACCCCAGGGACAGGGTATGGCTACACCTTC
TRBD2	TRBJ2-1	-	TRBV27	CASSVSGGYNNEQFF	TGTGCCAGCAGTGTTAGCGGGGGGTATAACAATGAGCAGTTCTTC
TRBD1	TRBJ1-1	-	TRBV5-4	CASSNLDRGMGAEAFF	TGTGCCAGCAGCAACCTAGACAGGGGAATGGGGGCGGAAGCTTTCTTT
TRBD1	TRBJ1-2	-	TRBV29-1	CSGAGTGGFGYTF	TGCAGCGGAGCCGGGACAGGGGGCTTTGGCTACACCTTC
TRBD1	TRBJ1-3	-	TRBV2	CASSTGGPGNTIYF	TGTGCCAGCAGTACAGGGGGTCCTGGAAACACCATATATTTT
TRBD2	TRBJ2-1	-	TRBV7-9	CASTSPSGSGGRNEQFF	TGTGCCAGCACCTCTCCCTCCGGGAGCGGGGGCCGTAATGAGCAGTTCTTC
-	TRBJ2-1	-	TRBV28	CASSLHNEQFF	TGTGCCAGCAGTCTTCACAATGAGCAGTTCTTC
-	TRBJ2-7	-	TRBV9	CASSVAGPGEQYF	TGTGCCAGCAGCGTAGCAGGGCCTGGCGAGCAGTACTTC